This T cell receptor beta chain was recovered during a study of T cell responses to AZD1222 COVID-19 vaccine. Study-level points and caveats: Dominant CD4 TCR responses targeted spike regions 160-218 and 743-854. It should be noted that donors were predominantly white British and more often female, and clonal diversity was possibly underestimated.

The data were produced by immunoSEQ multiplex PCR, yet TCRdb's version contains in-frame clones alone and is incomplete. The sample yields approximately 100,000 clones, around 90% seen once. As to this clone: Its cognate antigen is unknown.

Unmatched junction bases numbered 5, after V lost 1 base and J lost 8 bases. The CDR3 spans 14 residues. Germline-derived CDR1 and CDR2 are MNHNS and SASEGT. V gene TRBV6-1 combines with J gene TRBJ2-4, with 7 bases aligning to TRBD1. The source of this sequence is an adult in good health. Source: peripheral blood, taken on day 0 of AZD1222 vaccination. In DNA form, the CDR3 reads TGTGCCAGCAGTGAAGTGACAGGGAGAGACATTCAGTACTTC. This encodes CASSEVTGRDIQYF.